These 31 T cell receptor beta chains share one sample of origin, sequenced in a study of blood T cell repertoires in COVID-19. Measured with immunoSEQ multiplex PCR; TCRdb has only the in-frame clones, and not every one. The sample holds 70,000 to 95,000 clones, about 82% seen once. Sample: peripheral blood. The receptor source for this set is a woman aged 55-70 years with acute or convalescent COVID-19.

CDR3 region: CASSSAYSSYNSPLHF. Written as DNA, the CDR3 is TGTGCCAGCAGTTCGGCCTACAGCTCCTATAATTCACCCCTCCACTTT. This chain uses TRBV6-5 with TRBJ1-6; no clear D gene. The length of the CDR3 is 16 residues. Germline lookup yields CDR1 MNHEY and CDR2 SVGAGI. V was shortened by 4 bases and J by 0 bases, with 10 bases between the two germline ends.

The V gene is TRBV5-1, the J gene TRBJ2-2; 9 nucleotides match TRBD1. With 3 bases clipped from V and 5 bases from J, the junction kept 17 bases outside the gene matches. Germline lookup yields CDR1 SGHRS and CDR2 YFSETQ. The CDR3 runs to 19 residues. CDR3 in DNA: TGCGCCAGCAGCTCACCGGGACAGGGCCATTCAGGGAGGACCGGGGAGCTGTTTTTT. Amino acids: CASSSPGQGHSGRTGELFF.

The V call is TRBV15, the J call TRBJ1-2; TRBD1 aligns across 12 bases. CDR1 is LNHNV, CDR2 YYDKDF, per germline (reference sequence). Trimming removed 0 bases from V and 4 bases from J; junction bases left unmatched: 3. This CDR3 is built from 16 residues. CDR3 coding DNA: TGTGCCACCAGCAGAGAGGGACAGGGGGCAGGCTATGGCTACACCTTC. It is translated as CATSREGQGAGYGYTF.

This clone was seen repeatedly, ten times or more. As DNA, the CDR3 is TGTGCCAGCAGCTTGGCGTCCGGCGGGCAGTACTTC. Translated, it gives CASSLASGGQYF. V and J are TRBV5-4 and TRBJ2-7, with D hard to call. This CDR3 is built from 12 residues. V lost 0 bases and J lost 9, with 10 bases in between. Germline loops: CDR1 SGHNT, CDR2 YYREEE (reference sequence).

The chain has TRBV29-1 and TRBJ1-2; 10 bases are shared with TRBD1. This CDR3 has 14 residues. Germline-derived CDR1 and CDR2 are SQVTM and ANQGSEA. The junction had 3 bases not matched to a gene; V was cut back by 5 bases and J by 0 bases. For the CDR3, the DNA is TGCAGCGTTTCGGGACAGGGGTCTAACTATGGCTACACCTTC. Protein sequence: CSVSGQGSNYGYTF.

V gene TRBV2 combines with J gene TRBJ2-4, with D unclear. Trimming cost V 2 bases and J 0 bases, with 8 bases left between them. The CDR3 consists of 15 residues. CDR1 and CDR2 (germline): SNHLY, FYNNEI. The CDR3 is CASSELALAKNIQYF. The CDR3 DNA follows: TGTGCCAGCAGTGAACTGGCTCTAGCCAAAAACATTCAGTACTTC.

The V and J genes are TRBV7-2 and TRBJ2-5; D gene uncertain. Trimming took off 3 bases at V and 3 bases at J, with 5 bases between the two ends. Germline V lookup: CDR1 SGHTA, CDR2 FQGNSA. The CDR3 length is 12 residues. CDR3 DNA: TGTGCCAGCAGCTTTTTCGAAGAGACCCAGTACTTC. Its protein is CASSFFEETQYF. The whole variable domain, filled in from reference TRBV7-2 and TRBJ2-5, reads GAGVSQSPSNKVTEKGKDVELRCDPISGHTALYWYRQSLGQGLEFLIYFQGNSAPDKSGLPSDRFSAERTGGSVSTLTIQRTQQEDSAVYLCASSFFEETQYFGPGTRLLVL.

The sample holds a few counts of this clone. The rearrangement uses TRBV28 and TRBJ2-3, with D possibly being TRBD2 (6 bases). The CDR3 is 17 residues long. Deletions cut 7 bases from V and 1 base from J, with 21 bases between. Looked up from germline, CDR1 is MDHEN and CDR2 is SYDVKM. CDR3: CASITAGTAVGTDTQYF. Written as DNA, the CDR3 is TGTGCCAGCATTACCGCCGGGACTGCCGTTGGCACAGATACGCAGTATTTT.

This clone was detected only a few times. This chain links TRBV5-1 with TRBJ2-3, with D maybe TRBD1 (6 bases). The germline gives CDR1 SGHRS, CDR2 YFSETQ. Trimming cost V 4 bases and J 4 bases, with 13 bases left between them. CDR3 length: 14 residues. CDR3 in amino acids: CASSPTGFSDTQYF. The CDR3 DNA reads as TGCGCCAGCAGCCCTACAGGGTTTTCAGATACGCAGTATTTT.

This chain uses TRBV7-2 with TRBJ2-1; 13 positions match TRBD2. Germline V lookup: CDR1 SGHTA, CDR2 FQGNSA. The CDR3 is 15 residues long. V lost 6 bases and J lost 9; bases outside the gene matches: 8. The CDR3 here is CASSRTSGSGGEQFF. In nucleotides, the CDR3 is TGTGCCAGCAGTCGGACTAGCGGGAGTGGGGGTGAGCAGTTCTTC.

J is TRBJ2-1 and V is TRBV5-1, with TRBD2 matching over 14 bases. CDR3 length: 17 amino acids. The V gene end was trimmed by 6 bases and the J gene end by 2 bases; junction bases not matched to a gene: 7. CDR1 and CDR2 (germline): SGHRS, YFSETQ. The CDR3 DNA sequence: TGCGCCAGCACCTGGGGACTAGCGGGAGCCCCCTACAATGAGCAGTTCTTC. Its translation is CASTWGLAGAPYNEQFF.

In its sample, this clone was seen once. This chain connects TRBV21-1 to TRBJ2-7; the D call of TRBD1 is as the table states it, not checked on the DNA. TRBV21-1 corresponds to a pseudogene. The CDR3 spans 16 residues. The CDR3: CASSKVGGQGGTEQYF. In DNA form, the CDR3 reads TGTGCCAGCAGCAAAGTTGGGGGACAGGGAGGAACCGAGCAGTACTTC.

The V gene is TRBV5-6, the J gene TRBJ1-3; D gene uncertain. V dropped 0 bases and J dropped 3 bases, with 4 bases sitting between them. In germline, CDR1 is SGHDT, CDR2 YYEEEE. The CDR3 length is 13 residues. CDR3 loop: CASSLGSGNTIYF. The CDR3 coding sequence is TGTGCCAGCAGCTTGGGCAGTGGAAACACCATATATTTT.

The J gene is TRBJ1-4, the V gene TRBV18; the D gene is possibly TRBD1 (6 bases). Looked up from germline, CDR1 is KGHSH and CDR2 is LQKENI. V was cut by 6 bases and J by 7 bases, with 15 bases left in between. The CDR3 loop spans 14 amino acids. CDR3 coding DNA: TGTGCCAGCTCTCTTGGGACATCCGGTGAAAAACTGTTTTTT. The encoded protein is CASSLGTSGEKLFF. Together with reference TRBV18 and TRBJ1-4, the CDR3 gives the full variable domain: NAGVMQNPRHLVRRRGQEARLRCSPMKGHSHVYWYRQLPEEGLKFMVYLQKENIIDESGMPKERFSAEFPKEGPSILRIQQVVRGDSAAYFCASSLGTSGEKLFFGSGTQLSVL.

The chain links TRBV10-3 to TRBJ1-5, with 7 bases matching TRBD1. CDR1 is ENHRY, CDR2 SYGVKD, per germline. Trimming cost V 5 bases and J 5 bases; bases outside gene matches: 3. This CDR3 contains 13 residues. Here the CDR3 DNA reads TGTGCCATCAGTTCCCAGGGGGATCAGCCCCAGCATTTT. It specifies CAISSQGDQPQHF.

This clone was detected once. The CDR3 DNA sequence: TGTGCCAGCTCACCACAAACCGGGACAGTGGGTGAGACCCAGTACTTC. Protein product: CASSPQTGTVGETQYF. This sequence joins TRBV18 and TRBJ2-5, with 7 bases identical to TRBD1. This CDR3 contains 16 residues. The V gene end was trimmed by 1 base and the J gene end by 5 bases; junction bases not matched to a gene: 10. Per the germline V gene, CDR1 is KGHSH and CDR2 is LQKENI.

The V call is TRBV9, the J call TRBJ1-6, with D possibly TRBD1 on 5 matching bases. V lost 0 bases and J lost 8, with 21 bases in between. The CDR3 length is 18 residues. Germline lookup yields CDR1 SGDLS and CDR2 YYNGEE. Here the CDR3 DNA reads TGTGCCAGCAGCGTAGTCGGCCAGGGAAGCATTTTGGATTCACCCCTCCACTTT. Translation gives CASSVVGQGSILDSPLHF.

V and J are TRBV29-1 and TRBJ2-1; 7 bases match TRBD2. The CDR3 length is 14 residues. Germline lookup yields CDR1 SQVTM and CDR2 ANQGSEA. The ends lost 4 bases at V and 0 bases at J; junction bases unmatched: 3. The CDR3 loop is CSVGTRGSYNEQFF. Written as DNA, the CDR3 is TGCAGCGTTGGGACTAGAGGCTCCTACAATGAGCAGTTCTTC.

The rearrangement links TRBV9 to TRBJ1-6; 11 positions agree with TRBD1. V lost 4 bases to trimming and J lost 10 bases; unmatched junction nucleotides: 7. The CDR3 covers 15 residues. In germline, CDR1 is SGDLS, CDR2 YYNGEE. For the CDR3, the DNA is TGTGCCAGCAGCCCCGGACAGGGGGCAAGGTCACCCCTCCACTTT. Translating gives CASSPGQGARSPLHF.

This clone was picked up a small number of times. The V and J genes are TRBV28 and TRBJ1-5; 8 bases line up with TRBD1. Germline CDR1 MDHEN, CDR2 SYDVKM. V lost 6 bases and J lost 1; bases outside the gene matches: 8. This CDR3 is built from 16 residues. CDR3 in amino acids: CASRNTGGRSNQPQHF. The CDR3, as DNA: TGTGCCAGCAGAAATACAGGGGGTAGGAGCAATCAGCCCCAGCATTTT.

This clone was seen once. This chain uses TRBV12-3 or TRBV12-4 with TRBJ1-1; TRBD1 agrees at 8 bases. This CDR3 region has 13 residues. J gave up 4 bases and V 7 bases, and 5 bases lay outside the gene matches. The CDR3 nucleotides read TGTGCCAGCACCAGGGGGCGCGGCACTGAAGCTTTCTTT. It codes for CASTRGRGTEAFF.

The chain joins TRBV18 to TRBJ2-7; 9 positions agree with TRBD1. This CDR3 is built from 14 residues. Looked up from germline, CDR1 is KGHSH and CDR2 is LQKENI. V shed 4 bases and J 3 bases; nucleotides not matched to a gene: 4. The CDR3 spells CASSRTGGNYEQYF. Here the CDR3 DNA reads TGTGCCAGCTCACGCACAGGGGGCAACTACGAGCAGTACTTC.

The rearrangement uses TRBV5-8 and TRBJ1-1, with 9 bases lining up with TRBD1. The V gene's germline CDR1 is SGHTS and CDR2 YDEGEE. The junction had 5 bases not matched to a gene; V was cut back by 7 bases and J by 1 base. This CDR3 comprises 14 residues. The CDR3 coding sequence is TGTGCCAGCCCCGGGACAGGGTCGAACACTGAAGCTTTCTTT. It specifies CASPGTGSNTEAFF.

The chain combines TRBV18 with TRBJ2-1, with 11 bases matching TRBD2. V shed 5 bases, J shed 3 bases, and the junction held 9 bases outside the gene matches. Germline V gene sequence: CDR1 KGHSH, CDR2 LQKENI. The CDR3 sequence is 17 residues long. Written as DNA, the CDR3 is TGTGCCAGCTCAGCGACTAGCGGGATACACAGCTACAATGAGCAGTTCTTC. This encodes CASSATSGIHSYNEQFF.

The chain couples TRBV9 to TRBJ1-3, with TRBD1 as a possible D gene (5 bases). V was cut by 3 bases and J by 0 bases, with 10 bases left in between. The CDR3 runs 15 residues. CDR1 and CDR2 from the germline V gene are SGDLS and YYNGEE. CDR3 DNA: TGTGCCAGCAGCGATACAGACAGCTCTGGAAACACCATATATTTT. Protein: CASSDTDSSGNTIYF.

The chain links TRBV30 to TRBJ2-5; a weak D match, TRBD2 (6 bases). Trimming removed 6 bases at V and 2 bases at J, with 10 bases between. This CDR3 has 12 residues. The germline gives CDR1 GTSNPN, CDR2 SVGIG (reference sequence). As DNA, the CDR3 is TGTGCCTGCGACCGGGAGCAAGAGACCCAGTACTTC. This sequence encodes CACDREQETQYF.

The chain is built from TRBV5-1 and TRBJ1-1; D possibly corresponds to TRBD1 (6 bases). Looked up from germline, CDR1 is SGHRS and CDR2 is YFSETQ. This CDR3 has 15 residues. V was clipped by 0 bases and J by 1 base, with 10 bases between them. The DNA of the CDR3 is TGCGCCAGCAGCTTGGTGGACAGACCGAACACTGAAGCTTTCTTT. It yields the protein CASSLVDRPNTEAFF. The full variable domain, with the rest looked up from reference TRBV5-1 and TRBJ1-1, is KAGVTQTPRYLIKTRGQQVTLSCSPISGHRSVSWYQQTPGQGLQFLFEYFSETQRNKGNFPGRFSGRQFSNSRSEMNVSTLELGDSALYLCASSLVDRPNTEAFFGQGTRLTVV.

The chain carries TRBV14 and TRBJ1-2; 8 nucleotides agree with TRBD1. The CDR3 runs 16 residues. Germline assignment: CDR1 SGHDN and CDR2 FVKESK. J gave up 8 bases and V 0 bases, and 11 bases lay outside the gene matches. CDR3 nucleotide sequence: TGTGCCAGCAGCCAAGATTATGGTGGCAGGGGGCAGGGCTACACCTTC. It yields the protein CASSQDYGGRGQGYTF.

This chain uses TRBV18 with TRBJ1-6, with 11 bases that match TRBD1. Germline assignment: CDR1 KGHSH and CDR2 LQKENI. Trimming cost V 3 bases and J 8 bases; bases outside gene matches: 6. This CDR3 spans 16 amino acids. CDR3 sequence (DNA): TGTGCCAGCTCACCTTCCCCGGGACAGGGGGATTCACCCCTCCACTTT. Its translation is CASSPSPGQGDSPLHF.

The chain couples TRBV19 to TRBJ1-3, with a tentative D call TRBD1 (6 bases). This CDR3 has 15 residues. V was clipped by 8 bases and J by 2 bases, with 16 bases between them. CDR1 LNHDA and CDR2 SQIVND come from the germline V gene (reference sequence). The CDR3 bases are TGTGCCAGTTCTGGGGGACAACGTCCTGGAAACACCATATATTTT. Translated: CASSGGQRPGNTIYF.

The CDR3 sequence is CASSLRAGGLSTDTQYF. CDR3 nucleotides: TGTGCCAGCAGCTTACGAGCGGGGGGCCTAAGCACAGATACGCAGTATTTT. V usage is TRBV7-2 and J usage is TRBJ2-3, with 9 bases fitting TRBD2. Per the germline V gene, CDR1 is SGHTA and CDR2 is FQGNSA. The CDR3 length is 17 residues. J was trimmed by 0 bases and V by 2 bases; bases with no gene match: 6.